The 9 T cell receptor beta chains reported below all come from one sample, sequenced in a study of long-term antiretroviral therapy in people with HIV. Run at survey level, the immunoSEQ assay was version v3.0. Method: immunoSEQ multiplex PCR; TCRdb's copy keeps in-frame clones and lacks some. Altogether about 14,000 clones are present, roughly 80% being singletons, with the ten largest covering more than 15%. The sample in question was unsorted PBMCs, obtained 1.8 years before starting antiretroviral therapy. The origin of the receptors is a woman in her thirties or forties with HIV.

The J gene is TRBJ2-2, the V gene TRBV18, with 7 bases fitting TRBD2. Germline-derived CDR1 and CDR2 are KGHSH and LQKENI. Trimming took 8 bases from V and 5 from J; bases not matched to a gene: 8. CDR3 size: 14 residues. The DNA for the CDR3 is TGTGCCAGCACTAGCCGACTAGCTACCGGGGAGCTGTTTTTT. It translates to CASTSRLATGELFF.

The V gene is TRBV7-8, the J gene TRBJ2-7; D not resolved. V was cut by 4 bases and J by 2 bases, with 18 bases left in between. This CDR3 spans 16 amino acids. CDR1 SGHVS and CDR2 FQNEAQ come from the germline V gene. CDR3 bases: TGTGCCAGCAGCTCCCCCCTAGAGGTGGGTACCTACGAGCAGTACTTC. The encoded protein is CASSSPLEVGTYEQYF.

V is TRBV5-5 and J is TRBJ2-6; D unclear. Trimming stripped 0 bases from V and 2 bases from J, with 3 bases between. CDR1 is SGHKS, CDR2 YYEKEE, per germline (reference sequence). CDR3 length equals 14 residues. CDR3 nucleotide sequence: TGTGCCAGCAGCTTGGGTGCTGGGGCCAACGTCCTGACTTTC. Its protein is CASSLGAGANVLTF.

The chain carries TRBV18 and TRBJ1-2; D gene uncertain. CDR3 size: 14 residues. From germline, CDR1 is KGHSH and CDR2 LQKENI. Trimming left V 3 bases short and J 5 bases short, with 13 bases between. In nucleotides, the CDR3 is TGTGCCAGCTCACCGACGACGGGAACTTATGGCTACACCTTC. Translating gives CASSPTTGTYGYTF.

The chain is built from TRBV29-1 and TRBJ2-5; 8 bases are shared with TRBD2. The CDR3 contains 13 residues. Germline CDR1 and CDR2: SQVTM and ANQGSEA. V was pared by 5 bases and J by 7 bases, with 9 bases of the junction left unmatched. This CDR3 reads CSVSLGLVSTQYF. CDR3 in DNA: TGCAGCGTTTCTTTGGGACTAGTGTCGACCCAGTACTTC.

V and J are TRBV5-6 and TRBJ2-7; D might be TRBD1 or TRBD2, each matching 5 bases. CDR1 and CDR2 (germline): SGHDT, YYEEEE. There are 16 residues in the CDR3. V lost 0 bases and J lost 2, with 15 bases in between. CDR3 loop: CASSLGLGQGAYEQYF. Here the CDR3 DNA reads TGTGCCAGCAGCTTGGGGCTGGGCCAGGGAGCCTACGAGCAGTACTTC.

The chain couples TRBV28 to TRBJ1-5; 7 bases line up with TRBD1. Germline CDR1 and CDR2: MDHEN and SYDVKM. The CDR3 length is 15 residues. J was trimmed by 2 bases and V by 6 bases; bases with no gene match: 7. This chain's CDR3 is CASSPDRNGNQPQHF. CDR3 nucleotide sequence: TGTGCCAGCAGCCCGGACAGGAACGGCAATCAGCCCCAGCATTTT.

The CDR3, as DNA: TGTGCCAGCAGCCAGGCCTACGAGCAGTACTTC. This translates into CASSQAYEQYF. The rearrangement joins TRBV14 to TRBJ2-7; D gene unclear. In germline, CDR1 is SGHDN, CDR2 FVKESK. Trimming took off 3 bases at V and 2 bases at J, with 2 bases between the two ends. This CDR3 is built from 11 residues.

This chain uses TRBV5-1 with TRBJ2-1; D possibly matches TRBD1 or TRBD2 (5 bases each). The CDR3 covers 13 residues. The germline V gene has CDR1 SGHRS and CDR2 YFSETQ. Trimming cost V 2 bases and J 5 bases, with 8 bases left between them. The chain's CDR3 is CASSLGTDNEQFF. The DNA of the CDR3 is TGCGCCAGCAGCTTAGGGACGGACAATGAGCAGTTCTTC.